There are a few counts of the clone carrying this T cell receptor (beta chain). With a J-beta primer mix and a sample-barcoded 5' primer, a second PCR ran about 6 to 11 cycles. With 12 random nucleotides, a template-switch adaptor tagged each individual cDNA molecule. TCRdb reprocessed the 5' RACE reads via MiXCR and lists one record per CDR3 protein. The data show about 800,000 distinct CDR3 sequences, roughly 60% seen once. This entry comes from a study of blood T cells in healthy people across ages. From germline, CDR1 is SGHAT and CDR2 FQDESV (reference sequence). The CDR3 has 15 amino acids. The V segment lost 3 bases and the J segment 2 bases; nucleotides outside the gene matches: 5.

The TCR was taken from a man aged 25 to 45 in good health. The chain combines TRBV11-1 with TRBJ2-7; the match to TRBD2 covers 9 bases. What was sequenced was blood. The CDR3 nucleotides read TGTGCCAGCAGCTTCGACCGCGGGAGGGCCTACGAGCAGTACTTC. Its translation: CASSFDRGRAYEQYF.